This T cell receptor (beta chain) was identified in a study of cytotoxic CD8 clonotypes in ibrutinib-treated CLL. Whole-study findings and limits: In sustained-remission versus progressing patients, sampling times differed. Clonality went up at ibrutinib response and then declined back toward baseline at progression.

The planned depth of sequencing spanned 1 in 200,000 to 1 in 1 million T cells. Here immunoSEQ multiplex PCR was the method, and the copy in TCRdb shows in-frame clones only, minus some. The sample contains approximately 84,000 clones, roughly three quarters of which appear only once. Concerning this clone itself: Its cognate antigen is unknown.

This CDR3 spans 13 amino acids. Trimming took off 6 bases at V and 1 base at J, with 4 bases between the two ends. The germline V gene encodes CDR1 LNHDA and CDR2 SQIVND (reference sequence). The clonotype originates from a human donor with chronic lymphocytic leukemia. Material: PBMCs, obtained after 12 months of ibrutinib treatment. The chain employs TRBV19 and TRBJ2-6, with D unresolved. DNA for the CDR3: TGTGCCAGTAGGGGGTCTGGGGCCAACGTCCTGACTTTC. It yields the protein CASRGSGANVLTF.